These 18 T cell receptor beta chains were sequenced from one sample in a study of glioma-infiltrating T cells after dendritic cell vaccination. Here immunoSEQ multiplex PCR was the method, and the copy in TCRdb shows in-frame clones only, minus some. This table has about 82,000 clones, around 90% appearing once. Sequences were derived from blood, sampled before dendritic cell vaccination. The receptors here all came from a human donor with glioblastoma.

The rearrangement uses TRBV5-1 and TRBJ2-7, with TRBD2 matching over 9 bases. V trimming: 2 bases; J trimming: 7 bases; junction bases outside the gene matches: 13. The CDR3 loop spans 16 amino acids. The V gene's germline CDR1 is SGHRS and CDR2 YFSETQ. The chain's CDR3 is CASSLPRGAGGDEQYF. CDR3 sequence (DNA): TGCGCCAGCAGCTTACCTAGAGGAGCGGGAGGAGATGAGCAGTACTTC.

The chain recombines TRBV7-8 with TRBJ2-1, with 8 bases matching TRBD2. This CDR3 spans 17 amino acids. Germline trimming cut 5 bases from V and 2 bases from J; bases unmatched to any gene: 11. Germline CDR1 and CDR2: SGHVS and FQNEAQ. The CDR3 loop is CASSLRPAGGTYNEQFF. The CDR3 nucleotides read TGTGCCAGCAGCCTCCGTCCGGCGGGAGGTACCTACAATGAGCAGTTCTTC.

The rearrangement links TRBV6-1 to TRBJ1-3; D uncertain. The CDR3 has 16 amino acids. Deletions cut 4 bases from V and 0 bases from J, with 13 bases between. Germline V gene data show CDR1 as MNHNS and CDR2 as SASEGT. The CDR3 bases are TGTGCCAGCAGTGGACACCAACCAGACTCTGGAAACACCATATATTTT. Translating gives CASSGHQPDSGNTIYF.

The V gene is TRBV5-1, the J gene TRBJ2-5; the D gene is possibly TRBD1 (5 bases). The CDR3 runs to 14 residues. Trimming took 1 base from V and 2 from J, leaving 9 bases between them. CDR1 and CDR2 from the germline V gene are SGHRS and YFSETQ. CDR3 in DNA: TGCGCCAGCAGCTTGTCCGCAGGGCAAGAGACCCAGTACTTC. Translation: CASSLSAGQETQYF.

The CDR3 nucleotides read TGTGCCACCAGCAGAGATCTCGGGGGGATGAACAATGAGCAGTTCTTC. Encoded protein: CATSRDLGGMNNEQFF. V and J are TRBV15 and TRBJ2-1; 7 nucleotides align to TRBD2. J gave up 5 bases and V 0 bases, and 7 bases lay outside the gene matches. CDR1 is LNHNV, CDR2 YYDKDF, per germline (reference sequence). This CDR3 has 16 residues.

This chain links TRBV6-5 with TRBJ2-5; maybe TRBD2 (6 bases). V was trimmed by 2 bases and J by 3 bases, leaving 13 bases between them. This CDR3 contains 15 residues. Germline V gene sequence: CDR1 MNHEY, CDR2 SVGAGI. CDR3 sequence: CASSYGDSREETQYF. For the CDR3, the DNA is TGTGCCAGCAGTTACGGGGACTCTAGGGAAGAGACCCAGTACTTC.

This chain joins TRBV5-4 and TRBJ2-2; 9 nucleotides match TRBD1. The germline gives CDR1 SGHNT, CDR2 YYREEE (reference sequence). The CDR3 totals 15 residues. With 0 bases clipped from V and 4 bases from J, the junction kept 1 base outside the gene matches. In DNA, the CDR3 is TGTGCCAGCAGCTTGGACAGGGGGCGCACCGGGGAGCTGTTTTTT. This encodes CASSLDRGRTGELFF.

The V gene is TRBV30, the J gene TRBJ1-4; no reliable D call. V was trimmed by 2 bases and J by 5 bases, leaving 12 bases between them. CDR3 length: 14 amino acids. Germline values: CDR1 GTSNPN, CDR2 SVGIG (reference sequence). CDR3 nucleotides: TGTGCCTGGAGTTGGGAGTCCGGGAATGAAAAACTGTTTTTT. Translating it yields CAWSWESGNEKLFF.

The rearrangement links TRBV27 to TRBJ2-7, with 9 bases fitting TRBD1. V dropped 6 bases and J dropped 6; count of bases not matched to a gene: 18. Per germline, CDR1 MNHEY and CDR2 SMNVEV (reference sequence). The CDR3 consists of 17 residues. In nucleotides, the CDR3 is TGTGCCAGCAGCCACAACCGAAGGACAGGGGAGTCGGGCGAGCAGTACTTC. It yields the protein CASSHNRRTGESGEQYF.

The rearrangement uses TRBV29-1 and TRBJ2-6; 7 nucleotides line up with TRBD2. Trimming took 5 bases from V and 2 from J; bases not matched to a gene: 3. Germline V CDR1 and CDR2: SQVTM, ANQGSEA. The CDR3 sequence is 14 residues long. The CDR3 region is CSVPGGAGANVLTF. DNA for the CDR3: TGCAGCGTTCCTGGGGGGGCTGGGGCCAACGTCCTGACTTTC.

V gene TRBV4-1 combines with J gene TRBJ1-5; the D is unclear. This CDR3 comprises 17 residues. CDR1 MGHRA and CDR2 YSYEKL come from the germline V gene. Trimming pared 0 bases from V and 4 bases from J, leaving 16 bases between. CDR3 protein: CASSQDPPGTLNQPQHF. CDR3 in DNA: TGCGCCAGCAGCCAAGATCCGCCGGGTACTCTTAATCAGCCCCAGCATTTT.

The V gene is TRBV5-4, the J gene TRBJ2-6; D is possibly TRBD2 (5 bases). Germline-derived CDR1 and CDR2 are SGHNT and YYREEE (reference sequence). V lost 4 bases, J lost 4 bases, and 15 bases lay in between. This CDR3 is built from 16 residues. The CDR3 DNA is TGTGCCAGCAGCAAAACGGAGGAGGCCGGGGCCAACGTCCTGACTTTC. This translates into CASSKTEEAGANVLTF.

DNA of the CDR3: TGTGCCAGCAAAGACAGGGGTGTCGACTATGGCTACACCTTC. It translates to CASKDRGVDYGYTF. The chain carries TRBV27 and TRBJ1-2, with 8 bases fitting TRBD1. CDR1 and CDR2 (germline): MNHEY, SMNVEV (reference sequence). This CDR3 has 14 residues. The ends lost 7 bases at V and 3 bases at J; junction bases unmatched: 7.

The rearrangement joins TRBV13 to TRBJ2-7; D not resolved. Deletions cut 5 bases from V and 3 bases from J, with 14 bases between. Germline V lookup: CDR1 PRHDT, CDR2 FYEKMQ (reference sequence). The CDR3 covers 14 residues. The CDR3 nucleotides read TGTGCCAGCAGCCCCCGAGCCAATGACTACGAGCAGTACTTC. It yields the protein CASSPRANDYEQYF.

The CDR3 DNA sequence: TGTGCCAGCAGTGAAGCGCCCACAGGGCCGAACACTGAAGCTTTCTTT. Encoded protein: CASSEAPTGPNTEAFF. The chain recombines TRBV6-1 with TRBJ1-1, with a possible D match to TRBD1 (6 bases). CDR1 MNHNS and CDR2 SASEGT come from the germline V gene. The V end lost 0 bases, the J end lost 1 base, and 12 bases lay between the germline ends. The CDR3 totals 16 residues.

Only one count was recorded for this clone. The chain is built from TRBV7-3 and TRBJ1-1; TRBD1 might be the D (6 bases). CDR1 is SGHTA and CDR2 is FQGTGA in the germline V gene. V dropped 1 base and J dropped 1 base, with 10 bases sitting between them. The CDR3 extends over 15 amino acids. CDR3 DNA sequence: TGTGCCAGCAGCTTAATAGGGGGGGGGAACACTGAAGCTTTCTTT. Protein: CASSLIGGGNTEAFF. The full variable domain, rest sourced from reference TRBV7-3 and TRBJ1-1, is GAGVSQTPSNKVTEKGKYVELRCDPISGHTALYWYRQSLGQGPEFLIYFQGTGAADDSGLPNDRFFAVRPEGSVSTLKIQRTERGDSAVYLCASSLIGGGNTEAFFGQGTRLTVV.

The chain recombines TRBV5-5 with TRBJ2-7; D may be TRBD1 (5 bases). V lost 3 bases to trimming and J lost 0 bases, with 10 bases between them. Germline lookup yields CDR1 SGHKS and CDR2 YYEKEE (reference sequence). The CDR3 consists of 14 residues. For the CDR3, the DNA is TGTGCCAGCAGCTACGGAGACAGCTCCTACGAGCAGTACTTC. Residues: CASSYGDSSYEQYF.

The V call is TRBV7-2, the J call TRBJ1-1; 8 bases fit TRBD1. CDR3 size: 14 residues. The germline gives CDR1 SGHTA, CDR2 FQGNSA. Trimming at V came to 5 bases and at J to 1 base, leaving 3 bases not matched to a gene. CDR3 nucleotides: TGTGCCAGCAGCATCGACAGGGGGAACACTGAAGCTTTCTTT. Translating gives CASSIDRGNTEAFF. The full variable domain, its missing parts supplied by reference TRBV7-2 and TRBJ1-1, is GAGVSQSPSNKVTEKGKDVELRCDPISGHTALYWYRQSLGQGLEFLIYFQGNSAPDKSGLPSDRFSAERTGGSVSTLTIQRTQQEDSAVYLCASSIDRGNTEAFFGQGTRLTVV.